The 13 T cell receptor beta chains listed next were all sequenced from one sample in a study of neurological immune-mediated disorders. One entry per CDR3 protein, called by TCRdb with MiXCR from the 5' RACE reads. The table records approximately 65,000 distinct CDR3 sequences, 4.1% of them present only once. The sequenced material came from PBMCs. The origin of the receptors is a man between 45 and 60 years old with multiple sclerosis.

This clonotype was detected only a few times. V usage is TRBV20-1 and J usage is TRBJ2-3; 9 nucleotides agree with TRBD2. This CDR3 comprises 17 residues. The ends lost 5 bases at V and 0 bases at J; junction bases unmatched: 12. Germline V gene lookup returns CDR1 DFQATT and CDR2 SNEGSKA (reference sequence). The CDR3 nucleotides are TGCAGTGCTCCGTCGGTTAGCGGGGGTTATAGCACAGATACGCAGTATTTT. Amino acids: CSAPSVSGGYSTDTQYF.

This clonotype was seen many times. The rearrangement joins TRBV12-3 or TRBV12-4 to TRBJ2-1; D remains unclear. Trimming stripped 5 bases from V and 3 bases from J, with 8 bases between. CDR3 length: 13 residues. The CDR3 reads CASSIRNYNEQFF. CDR3 in DNA: TGTGCCAGCAGTATTAGGAACTACAATGAGCAGTTCTTC.

The chain has TRBV5-6 and TRBJ2-7; the D is unclear. Germline V gene sequence: CDR1 SGHDT, CDR2 YYEEEE. Trimming took 0 bases from V and 3 from J, leaving 7 bases between them. The CDR3 covers 13 residues. CDR3 sequence reads: CASSLGKGYEQYF. As DNA, the CDR3 is TGTGCCAGCAGCTTGGGAAAGGGCTACGAGCAGTACTTC.

This clonotype was detected many times. The rearrangement links TRBV12-3 or TRBV12-4 to TRBJ1-4, with 10 bases matching TRBD1. With V trimmed by 5 bases and J by 8 bases, 8 bases remained unmatched. The CDR3 has 15 residues. DNA of the CDR3: TGTGCCAGCAGTAAAGGGACAGGGGCTGACGAAAAACTGTTTTTT. It is translated as CASSKGTGADEKLFF.

In its sample, this clonotype was seen many times. This chain joins TRBV15 and TRBJ1-2; no clear D gene. Germline CDR1 is LNHNV and CDR2 is YYDKDF (reference sequence). V shed 0 bases and J shed 0 bases, with 8 bases lying between them. The CDR3 totals 15 residues. Here the CDR3 reads CATSREQRTNYGYTF. The CDR3 DNA reads as TGTGCCACCAGCAGAGAGCAGAGAACTAACTATGGCTACACCTTC.

This clonotype was counted between two and nine times. The J gene is TRBJ1-5, the V gene TRBV18, with D possibly matching TRBD1 (5 bases). This CDR3 contains 13 residues. Trimming shortened V by 3 bases and J by 6 bases, and 9 bases separated the two germline ends. Germline lookup yields CDR1 KGHSH and CDR2 LQKENI. The CDR3 here is CASSPGLSQPQHF. CDR3 DNA sequence: TGTGCCAGCTCACCGGGACTGTCTCAGCCCCAGCATTTT.

The chain carries TRBV19 and TRBJ1-3, with D perhaps matching TRBD1 (6 bases). Between the trimmed V and J ends, which lost 6 bases and 3 bases, there was a span of 12 bases. The CDR3 is 14 amino acids. Germline assignment: CDR1 LNHDA and CDR2 SQIVND (reference sequence). The CDR3 loop reads CASRKTGSGNTIYF. CDR3 DNA sequence: TGTGCCAGTAGGAAAACAGGGAGTGGAAACACCATATATTTT.

In this sample, this clonotype turned up many times. This chain joins TRBV6-6 and TRBJ1-2, with 10 bases matching TRBD1. The CDR3 length is 13 residues. Looked up from germline, CDR1 is MNHNY and CDR2 is SVGAGI (reference sequence). With V trimmed by 6 bases and J by 7 bases, 5 bases remained unmatched. The CDR3 region has the DNA TGTGCCAGCAGCCGACAGGGGGCGCTTGGCTACACCTTC. Its translation is CASSRQGALGYTF.

This clonotype was seen repeatedly, ten times or more. The chain couples TRBV11-2 to TRBJ1-2; the D is unclear. The CDR3 is 16 amino acids. Germline V gene sequence: CDR1 SGHAT, CDR2 FQNNGV. Deletions cut 5 bases from V and 4 bases from J, with 20 bases between. DNA for the CDR3: TGTGCCAGCAGCCCTGCGGGATGGCAGCGCCTCTATGGCTACACCTTC. Amino acid sequence: CASSPAGWQRLYGYTF.

In this sample, this clonotype turned up many times. The rearrangement links TRBV11-2 to TRBJ2-7; D unresolved. The CDR3 is 13 amino acids. Germline-derived CDR1 and CDR2 are SGHAT and FQNNGV. Deletions cut 0 bases from V and 4 bases from J, with 7 bases between. The CDR3 here is CASSLEASYEQYV. The CDR3 DNA sequence: TGTGCCAGCAGCTTAGAAGCCAGTTACGAGCAGTACGTC.

This clonotype was picked up many times. Here the CDR3 reads CASSLGPSGINQPQHF. The CDR3 DNA reads TGCGCCAGCAGCTTGGGCCCTTCGGGCATCAATCAGCCCCAGCATTTT. The chain uses TRBV5-1 and TRBJ1-5; no firm D call. In germline, CDR1 is SGHRS, CDR2 YFSETQ. CDR3 size: 16 residues. Trimming removed 0 bases at V and 3 bases at J, with 13 bases between.

Many counts were recorded for this clonotype. This chain joins TRBV20-1 and TRBJ2-1, with 9 bases matching TRBD1. Germline V CDR1 and CDR2: DFQATT, SNEGSKA (reference sequence). This CDR3 contains 13 residues. The ends lost 4 bases at V and 3 bases at J; junction bases unmatched: 1. CDR3 amino acids: CSATDRGYNEQFF. The DNA for the CDR3 is TGCAGTGCTACGGACAGGGGCTACAATGAGCAGTTCTTC.

This clonotype was detected a few times. The chain has TRBV12-5 and TRBJ1-1; 10 bases align to TRBD1. CDR3 length: 15 residues. CDR1 is LGHNT and CDR2 is FRNRAP in the germline V gene. J was trimmed by 4 bases and V by 1 base; bases with no gene match: 3. The CDR3 DNA is TGTGCTAGTGGTTTGGGACAGGGGGCGATCACTGAAGCTTTCTTT. Its translation: CASGLGQGAITEAFF.